This T cell receptor beta chain was retrieved from a study of blood T cell repertoires in COVID-19. For the study at large: Sources were T cells, B-cell-depleted T cells, or PBMCs; the material itself was cDNA or gDNA.

Germline CDR1 is SGHRS and CDR2 is YFSETQ. V shed 1 base and J shed 2 bases, with 10 bases lying between them. The CDR3 contains 14 residues. This clone was detected only once. How the authors handled the data: Reference gene primer amplification in the assay estimated nucleated cell counts. Libraries were prepared by immunoSEQ multiplex PCR; TCRdb keeps only in-frame clonotypes and omits some of them. The V and J calls and clone size were taken over from that table, and D and trimming were inferred from the DNA. The sample consists of approximately 200,000 clones, roughly 88% of them appearing once. The gene calls are TRBV5-1 and TRBJ2-7, with D possibly matching TRBD2 (5 bases). What was sequenced was peripheral blood. The TCR was taken from a woman between 25 and 40 years old with acute or convalescent COVID-19. The CDR3 DNA sequence: TGCGCCAGCAGCTTGTTCGGCGGGCCCTACGAGCAGTACTTC. The encoded protein is CASSLFGGPYEQYF.